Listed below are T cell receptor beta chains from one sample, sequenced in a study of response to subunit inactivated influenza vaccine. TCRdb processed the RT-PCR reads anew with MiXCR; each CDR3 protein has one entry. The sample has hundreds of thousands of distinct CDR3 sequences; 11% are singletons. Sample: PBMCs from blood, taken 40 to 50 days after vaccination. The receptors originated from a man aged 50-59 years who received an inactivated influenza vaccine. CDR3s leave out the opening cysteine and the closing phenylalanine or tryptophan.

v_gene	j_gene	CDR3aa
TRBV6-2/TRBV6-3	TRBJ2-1	ASSYMSTTSGRGDEQF
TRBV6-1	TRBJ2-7	ASSPGLAELYEQY
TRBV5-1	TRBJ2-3	ASGRQTPSTDTQY
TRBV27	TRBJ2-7	ASSIRGQYEQY
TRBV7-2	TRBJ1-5	ASSLEVAQPQH
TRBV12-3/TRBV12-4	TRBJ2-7	ASSTGTQYGEQY
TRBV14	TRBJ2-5	ASSQVSGGWETQY
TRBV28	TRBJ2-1	ASSSDRGGRNEQF
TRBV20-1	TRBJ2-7	SARDLGRTYEQY
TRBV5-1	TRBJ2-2	ASSLSGKAGGELF
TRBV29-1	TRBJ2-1	SVGRGGNEQF
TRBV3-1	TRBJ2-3	ASSTGLAATDTQY
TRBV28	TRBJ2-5	ASSFRQREGAQY
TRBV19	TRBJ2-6	ASSQALVGTGSSGANVLT
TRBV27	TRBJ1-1	ASSPPGLNTEAF
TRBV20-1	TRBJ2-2	SALRVSTGELF
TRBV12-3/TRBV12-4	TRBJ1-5	ASSLTGTVFNQPQH
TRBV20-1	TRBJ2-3	SARDLGGLPPDTQY
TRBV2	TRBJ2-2	ASRASGGPNTGELF
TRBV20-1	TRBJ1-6	SARSGPGDSPLH
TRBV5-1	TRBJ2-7	ASSLDRVAYEQY
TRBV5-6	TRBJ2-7	ASSLISRTYEQY
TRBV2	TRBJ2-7	ASRRQVPPPEQY
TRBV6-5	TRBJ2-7	ASSYSWSGTTYEQY
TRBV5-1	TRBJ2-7	ASSSPGRGGEQY
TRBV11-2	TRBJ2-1	ASSHTPGYNEQF
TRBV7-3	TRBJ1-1	ASSPRRTEAF
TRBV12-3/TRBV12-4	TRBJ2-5	ATKNSIRSETQY